Shown below are 24 T cell receptor beta chains from a single sample sequenced in a study of cytomegalovirus exposure and HLA in healthy donors. This PCR relied on a set of 60 Vbeta primers and 13 Jbeta primers. Repertoires were generated with immunoSEQ multiplex PCR, while TCRdb's copy carries only in-frame clones and drops some. This table has 150,000 to 200,000 clones, approximately 75% appearing once. Sequencing was carried out using PBMCs. The receptors here all came from a woman aged 18-29 years in good health and CMV-seronegative.

The rearrangement links TRBV5-1 to TRBJ1-2; D gene ambiguous. Between the trimmed V and J ends, which lost 2 bases and 4 bases, there was a span of 9 bases. This CDR3 is built from 13 residues. The germline gives CDR1 SGHRS, CDR2 YFSETQ. CDR3: CASSFAGGYGYTF. DNA of the CDR3: TGCGCCAGCAGCTTCGCGGGAGGCTATGGCTACACCTTC.

This chain connects TRBV5-1 to TRBJ2-7, with TRBD1 matching 9 bases. Trimming at V came to 4 bases and at J to 4 bases, leaving 6 bases not matched to a gene. Looked up from germline, CDR1 is SGHRS and CDR2 is YFSETQ. The CDR3 is made up of 14 amino acids. The chain's CDR3 is CASSPRDRAYEQYF. Written as DNA, the CDR3 is TGCGCCAGCAGCCCCCGGGACAGGGCTTACGAGCAGTACTTC.

In its sample, this clone was seen once. The chain joins TRBV7-6 to TRBJ1-1; 8 nucleotides match TRBD1. The J segment lost 1 base and the V segment lost 5 bases, leaving 6 bases of the junction unmatched. The CDR3 length is 15 residues. CDR1 is SGHVS, CDR2 FNYEAQ, per germline. The CDR3 region is CASSREQGGNTEAFF. CDR3 bases: TGTGCCAGCAGCCGAGAACAGGGGGGGAACACTGAAGCTTTCTTT.

The rearrangement links TRBV6-5 to TRBJ2-1, with D uncertain. Germline V lookup: CDR1 MNHEY, CDR2 SVGAGI. This CDR3 comprises 13 residues. Trimming took off 7 bases at V and 4 bases at J, with 11 bases between the two ends. The CDR3 is CASTLGPYNEQFF. The CDR3, as DNA: TGTGCCAGCACACTTGGGCCTTACAATGAGCAGTTCTTC.

The chain's CDR3 is CASSTLSGMSIGEQFF. CDR3 nucleotide sequence: TGTGCCAGCAGCACACTGAGCGGGATGAGTATCGGTGAGCAGTTCTTC. V usage is TRBV9 and J usage is TRBJ2-1, with 7 bases matching TRBD2. CDR1 SGDLS and CDR2 YYNGEE come from the germline V gene. V was pared by 4 bases and J by 9 bases, with 16 bases of the junction left unmatched. The CDR3 is 16 residues long.

About this clone: The sample holds other DNA sequences that translate to the same CDR3. The chain joins TRBV5-1 to TRBJ1-3, with 7 bases identical to TRBD1. CDR3 length equals 16 residues. V was clipped by 0 bases and J by 0 bases; unmatched bases: 3. CDR1 and CDR2 from the germline V gene are SGHRS and YFSETQ. CDR3 coding DNA: TGCGCCAGCAGCTTGGGGACAGGCGGCTCTGGAAACACCATATATTTT. As protein: CASSLGTGGSGNTIYF.

J is TRBJ2-1 and V is TRBV27; 9 positions agree with TRBD2. Looked up from germline, CDR1 is MNHEY and CDR2 is SMNVEV (reference sequence). The CDR3 sequence is 15 residues long. V was clipped by 2 bases and J by 2 bases; unmatched bases: 1. CDR3 bases: TGTGCCAGCAGTTTAGGCGGGAGGGCCTACAATGAGCAGTTCTTC. This encodes CASSLGGRAYNEQFF.

CDR3: CASSLSVWGVDTEAFF. As DNA, the CDR3 is TGTGCCAGCAGTTTATCGGTTTGGGGGGTGGACACTGAAGCTTTCTTT. The rearrangement joins TRBV27 to TRBJ1-1, with a weak D call TRBD1 (5 bases). CDR1 is MNHEY and CDR2 is SMNVEV in the germline V gene (reference sequence). The CDR3 covers 16 residues. V was clipped by 0 bases and J by 3 bases, with 14 bases between them.

Only a few counts were recorded for this clone. V gene TRBV6-4 combines with J gene TRBJ1-2; 8 bases line up with TRBD1. Trimming took 0 bases from V and 7 from J; bases not matched to a gene: 7. The germline V gene encodes CDR1 MRHNA and CDR2 SNTAGT. The CDR3 is 15 residues long. The DNA for the CDR3 is TGTGCCAGCAGTGACTCAACAGGGGGTATCTCTGGCTACACCTTC. Amino acid sequence: CASSDSTGGISGYTF.

This clone was picked up a small number of times. The rearrangement joins TRBV25-1 to TRBJ2-1, with unresolved D. Germline-derived CDR1 and CDR2 are MGHDK and SYGVNS. Between the trimmed V and J ends, which lost 1 base and 7 bases, there was a span of 8 bases. The CDR3 sequence is 13 residues long. The CDR3 reads CASSESKRNEQFF. Written as DNA, the CDR3 is TGTGCCAGCAGTGAATCTAAGAGAAATGAGCAGTTCTTC. The variable domain in full, completed from reference TRBV25-1 and TRBJ2-1, reads EADIYQTPRYLVIGTGKKITLECSQTMGHDKMYWYQQDPGMELHLIHYSYGVNSTEKGDLSSESTVSRIRTEHFPLTLESARPSHTSQYLCASSESKRNEQFFGPGTRLTVL.

The chain is built from TRBV7-8 and TRBJ2-6, with D unresolved. Deletions cut 1 base from V and 0 bases from J, with 4 bases between. Germline V lookup: CDR1 SGHVS, CDR2 FQNEAQ. This CDR3 has 15 amino acids. The CDR3 bases are TGTGCCAGCAGCTTAGGGGCCTCTGGGGCCAACGTCCTGACTTTC. This encodes CASSLGASGANVLTF.

The rearrangement uses TRBV29-1 and TRBJ1-1; D ambiguous. The ends were cut back, 3 bases at V and 1 base at J, with 21 bases in the middle. Germline assignment: CDR1 SQVTM and CDR2 ANQGSEA. This CDR3 has 17 amino acids. For the CDR3, the DNA is TGCAGCGTTGAGGAGGAGGGTAACCACCCGTCGAACACTGAAGCTTTCTTT. Its protein product is CSVEEEGNHPSNTEAFF. The whole variable domain, remainder taken from reference TRBV29-1 and TRBJ1-1, is SAVISQKPSRDICQRGTSLTIQCQVDSQVTMMFWYRQQPGQSLTLIATANQGSEATYESGFVIDKFPISRPNLTFSTLTVSNMSPEDSSIYLCSVEEEGNHPSNTEAFFGQGTRLTVV.

This clone was seen more than once but under ten times. V and J are TRBV4-1 and TRBJ1-1, with 9 bases fitting TRBD1. The CDR3 spans 15 residues. V trimming: 4 bases; J trimming: 2 bases; junction bases outside the gene matches: 5. The V gene's germline CDR1 is MGHRA and CDR2 YSYEKL. The CDR3 is CASSPGQGPNTEAFF. The CDR3 coding sequence is TGCGCCAGCAGCCCGGGACAGGGACCTAACACTGAAGCTTTCTTT.

The CDR3 bases are TGTGCCAGTAGTCCAAACTTCCCCGCCGGGACCCAGTACTTC. It specifies CASSPNFPAGTQYF. The chain combines TRBV19 with TRBJ2-5; D unclear. Germline assignment: CDR1 LNHDA and CDR2 SQIVND (reference sequence). The CDR3 has 14 amino acids. The V and J ends lost 5 bases and 7 bases respectively, with 17 bases between them.

The chain couples TRBV2 to TRBJ2-1; tentative D call: TRBD2 (6 bases). CDR1 and CDR2 (germline): SNHLY, FYNNEI. Trimming removed 5 bases at V and 0 bases at J, with 11 bases between. The CDR3 has 15 amino acids. The CDR3 reads CASSPDGSSYNEQFF. In nucleotides, the CDR3 is TGTGCCAGCAGTCCGGACGGGAGCTCCTACAATGAGCAGTTCTTC.

The gene calls are TRBV7-3 and TRBJ2-3; D is possibly TRBD2 (6 bases). Trimming took 5 bases from V and 4 from J, leaving 16 bases between them. This CDR3 contains 15 residues. Germline assignment: CDR1 SGHTA and CDR2 FQGTGA. The CDR3 here is CASSESREVPDTQYF. The CDR3 DNA is TGTGCCAGCAGCGAGTCGAGGGAGGTCCCAGATACGCAGTATTTT. Full variable domain (outside the CDR3, taken from reference TRBV7-3 and TRBJ2-3): GAGVSQTPSNKVTEKGKYVELRCDPISGHTALYWYRQSLGQGPEFLIYFQGTGAADDSGLPNDRFFAVRPEGSVSTLKIQRTERGDSAVYLCASSESREVPDTQYFGPGTRLTVL.

This chain uses TRBV29-1 with TRBJ2-1, with a tentative D call TRBD1 (6 bases). CDR3 size: 14 residues. Germline lookup yields CDR1 SQVTM and CDR2 ANQGSEA. Trimming removed 7 bases from V and 5 bases from J, with 18 bases in between. The CDR3 protein is CSASGTRTDNEQFF. DNA of the CDR3: TGCAGCGCTTCCGGGACAAGAACGGACAATGAGCAGTTCTTC.

This sequence joins TRBV7-2 and TRBJ1-2; D possibly corresponds to TRBD1 (6 bases). CDR3 length equals 15 residues. The V gene's germline CDR1 is SGHTA and CDR2 FQGNSA. V was trimmed by 5 bases and J by 4 bases, leaving 17 bases between them. CDR3 residues: CASSTEHRVAYGYTF. CDR3 nucleotide sequence: TGTGCCAGCAGCACCGAGCACAGGGTTGCCTATGGCTACACCTTC.

The chain is built from TRBV6-1 and TRBJ2-1; 7 bases are a match to TRBD1. The length of the CDR3 is 15 residues. Trimming cost V 5 bases and J 6 bases; bases outside gene matches: 10. The germline V gene has CDR1 MNHNS and CDR2 SASEGT. This chain's CDR3 is CASSRQGSLGNEQFF. The CDR3 region has the DNA TGTGCCAGCAGTAGACAGGGCAGCTTGGGCAATGAGCAGTTCTTC.

This chain uses TRBV28 with TRBJ2-7; 9 positions match TRBD2. The V gene's germline CDR1 is MDHEN and CDR2 SYDVKM. The trim removed 3 bases at V and 3 bases at J, leaving 9 bases unmatched. CDR3 length: 16 amino acids. CDR3 amino acids: CASSFLGTSNFYEQYF. The CDR3 DNA follows: TGTGCCAGCAGTTTCCTAGGGACTAGCAATTTCTACGAGCAGTACTTC.

With respect to this clone: This same CDR3 is encoded by further DNA sequences in the sample. The V gene is TRBV9, the J gene TRBJ2-7; a weak D match, TRBD2 (5 bases). Deletions cut 0 bases from V and 1 base from J, with 8 bases between. Germline loops: CDR1 SGDLS, CDR2 YYNGEE. There are 14 residues in the CDR3. CDR3 bases: TGTGCCAGCAGCGTAGGCGGGTCTTCCTACGAGCAGTACTTC. Translation gives CASSVGGSSYEQYF.

V is TRBV27 and J is TRBJ2-4; D might be TRBD2 (6 bases). The V end lost 6 bases, the J end lost 8 bases, and 14 bases lay between the germline ends. The CDR3 is made up of 13 amino acids. In germline, CDR1 is MNHEY, CDR2 SMNVEV (reference sequence). The CDR3 region has the DNA TGTGCCAGCAGCTCTGGGACTTTCCACATTCAGTACTTC. Protein: CASSSGTFHIQYF.

The chain combines TRBV5-1 with TRBJ2-7; D possibly corresponds to TRBD2 (6 bases). The CDR3 runs to 17 residues. Germline loops: CDR1 SGHRS, CDR2 YFSETQ. V was trimmed by 0 bases and J by 0 bases, leaving 16 bases between them. Written as DNA, the CDR3 is TGCGCCAGCAGCTTGGACGGGAGCGCAGGGTTCTCCTACGAGCAGTACTTC. Translation gives CASSLDGSAGFSYEQYF.

The chain recombines TRBV28 with TRBJ2-7; perhaps TRBD1 as D (6 bases). Looked up from germline, CDR1 is MDHEN and CDR2 is SYDVKM. The CDR3 spans 14 residues. The ends were cut back, 5 bases at V and 0 bases at J, with 11 bases in the middle. The CDR3 is CASSKRGYSYEQYF. DNA of the CDR3: TGTGCCAGCAGTAAGAGGGGGTACTCCTACGAGCAGTACTTC. Using reference TRBV28 and TRBJ2-7 for the parts outside the CDR3, the full variable domain is DVKVTQSSRYLVKRTGEKVFLECVQDMDHENMFWYRQDPGLGLRLIYFSYDVKMKEKGDIPEGYSVSREKKERFSLILESASTNQTSMYLCASSKRGYSYEQYFGPGTRLTVT.